Following are 27 T cell receptor beta chains from one sample sequenced in a study of PD-1 blockade in classical Hodgkin lymphoma. Time point in this sample: cycle 4 day 1 (C4D1), after more than 5 weeks of nivolumab. All patients experienced relapse after autologous stem cell transplantation, and brentuximab vedotin exposure was variable. Through magnetic negative selection, CD8+ T cells were separated from PBMCs that had been thawed. Measured with immunoSEQ multiplex PCR; TCRdb has only the in-frame clones, and not every one. The sample includes 15,000 to 25,000 clones, 88% of them seen just once. The sequencing here drew on CD8+ T cells from blood, taken before the fourth cycle of nivolumab. All receptors come from a human donor with classical Hodgkin lymphoma.

The chain joins TRBV5-5 to TRBJ2-1; D remains unclear. The V end was cut by 0 bases, the J end by 7 bases, with 5 bases between. The germline gives CDR1 SGHKS, CDR2 YYEKEE (reference sequence). This CDR3 spans 12 amino acids. The CDR3 sequence is CASSLDSNEQFF. In DNA, the CDR3 is TGTGCCAGCAGCTTGGATTCGAATGAGCAGTTCTTC.

This rearrangement joins TRBV6-6 to TRBJ1-4; D ambiguous. The V gene's germline CDR1 is MNHNY and CDR2 SVGAGI (reference sequence). V was clipped by 6 bases and J by 7 bases, with 15 bases between them. This CDR3 comprises 14 residues. The CDR3 region has the DNA TGTGCCAGCAGCGACGATCCGTGGGGTGAAAAACTGTTTTTT. Amino acid sequence: CASSDDPWGEKLFF.

The chain carries TRBV27 and TRBJ2-1; a weak D match, TRBD2 (7 bases). The germline CDR1 and CDR2 sequences are MNHEY and SMNVEV (reference sequence). This CDR3 has 14 amino acids. V dropped 3 bases and J dropped 7 bases, with 13 bases sitting between them. In DNA form, the CDR3 reads TGTGCCAGCAGTTTGTCAGGGGAGGGAAATGAGCAGTTCTTC. Protein: CASSLSGEGNEQFF.

In its sample, this clone was seen once. The V call is TRBV4-1, the J call TRBJ2-5; D unresolved. The better agreement between TRBJ2-7 and the DNA end casts doubt on the J call. This CDR3 spans 13 amino acids. Germline V lookup: CDR1 MGHRA, CDR2 YSYEKL. Here the CDR3 reads CASSQGSQYEQYF. The CDR3 DNA sequence: TGCGCCAGCAGCCAAGGGAGCCAATACGAGCAGTACTTC.

DNA for the CDR3: TGTGCCAGCAGCGTTGCCCAGGGCATGAACACTGAAGCTTTCTTT. It is translated as CASSVAQGMNTEAFF. J is TRBJ1-1 and V is TRBV9; perhaps TRBD1 as D (5 bases). The CDR3 spans 15 residues. V was pared by 2 bases and J by 0 bases, with 11 bases between. The V gene's germline CDR1 is SGDLS and CDR2 YYNGEE.

Only a few counts were recorded for this clone. The V call is TRBV7-9, the J call TRBJ1-2; the match to TRBD1 covers 8 bases. V lost 1 base to trimming and J lost 4 bases; unmatched junction nucleotides: 5. The CDR3 covers 15 residues. Looked up from germline, CDR1 is SEHNR and CDR2 is FQNEAQ (reference sequence). CDR3 residues: CASSLVETGAYGYTF. As DNA, the CDR3 is TGTGCCAGCAGCTTAGTCGAGACAGGGGCCTATGGCTACACCTTC.

The chain is built from TRBV27 and TRBJ2-5; D perhaps matches TRBD2 (5 bases). V was shortened by 0 bases and J by 4 bases, with 21 bases between the two germline ends. Germline V gene data show CDR1 as MNHEY and CDR2 as SMNVEV (reference sequence). The CDR3 consists of 18 residues. CDR3 DNA: TGTGCCAGCAGTTTATCGTCCTCCAGCGGTAAAAGCGGAGAGACCCAGTACTTC. Translating it yields CASSLSSSSGKSGETQYF.

V and J are TRBV27 and TRBJ2-5; possible D gene TRBD1, 5 bases. The CDR3 runs 14 residues. The ends were cut back, 5 bases at V and 5 bases at J, with 15 bases in the middle. Germline V gene data show CDR1 as MNHEY and CDR2 as SMNVEV (reference sequence). For the CDR3, the DNA is TGTGCCAGCAGTCCCAGCCCACAGGTCGAGACCCAGTACTTC. It translates to CASSPSPQVETQYF.

The rearrangement uses TRBV7-9 and TRBJ2-2; possibly TRBD1 or TRBD2 for D (5 bases each). The CDR3 extends over 16 amino acids. Trimming removed 0 bases at V and 5 bases at J, with 13 bases between. Germline V gene lookup returns CDR1 SEHNR and CDR2 FQNEAQ (reference sequence). CDR3 sequence reads: CASSLARDGETGELFF. The CDR3 DNA reads as TGTGCCAGCAGCTTAGCCAGGGACGGGGAGACCGGGGAGCTGTTTTTT.

This chain uses TRBV19 with TRBJ2-4; D is perhaps TRBD2 (6 bases). The CDR3 loop spans 15 amino acids. From germline, CDR1 is LNHDA and CDR2 SQIVND (reference sequence). Trimming pared 3 bases from V and 2 bases from J, leaving 11 bases between. CDR3 sequence reads: CASSITGGPKNIQYF. The CDR3 DNA reads TGTGCCAGTAGTATTACAGGAGGGCCCAAAAACATTCAGTACTTC.

The V call is TRBV9, the J call TRBJ2-1; D might be TRBD2 (6 bases). CDR1 and CDR2 from the germline V gene are SGDLS and YYNGEE. The V gene lost 4 bases and the J gene lost 2 bases, with 13 bases spanning the gap. The CDR3 extends over 15 amino acids. CDR3 nucleotides: TGTGCCAGCAGCCTCGGTGGGGGGACCTACAATGAGCAGTTCTTC. It specifies CASSLGGGTYNEQFF.

This clone has a single count. The chain employs TRBV7-7 and TRBJ2-1; TRBD1 matches 9 bases. CDR1 and CDR2 (germline): SSHAT, FNYEAQ (reference sequence). This CDR3 has 15 residues. The junction had 2 bases not matched to a gene; V was cut back by 1 base and J by 4 bases. The CDR3 sequence: CASSLDGTGYNEQFF. CDR3 DNA sequence: TGTGCCAGCAGCTTAGATGGGACAGGGTACAATGAGCAGTTCTTC. Together with reference TRBV7-7 and TRBJ2-1, the CDR3 gives the full variable domain: GAGVSQSPRYKVTKRGQDVTLRCDPISSHATLYWYQQALGQGPEFLTYFNYEAQPDKSGLPSDRFSAERPEGSISTLTIQRTEQRDSAMYRCASSLDGTGYNEQFFGPGTRLTVL.

As for this clone: One junction end disagrees with the germline gene, perhaps due to a read error. Distinct nucleotide sequences in the sample also encode this CDR3. The V and J genes are TRBV27 and TRBJ1-2, with TRBD1 matching 9 bases. Looked up from germline, CDR1 is MNHEY and CDR2 is SMNVEV (reference sequence). The CDR3 is made up of 13 amino acids. The CDR3 sequence: CASSPRTGVLAAF. CDR3 DNA: TGTGCCAGCAGTCCGAGGACAGGGGTCCTAGCGGCCTTC.

The chain has TRBV9 and TRBJ1-5, with a weak D call TRBD1 (6 bases). Trimming removed 4 bases from V and 8 bases from J, with 19 bases in between. CDR1 and CDR2 from the germline V gene are SGDLS and YYNGEE. This CDR3 region has 15 residues. This chain's CDR3 is CASSTSGGPKEPQHF. Written as DNA, the CDR3 is TGTGCCAGCAGCACGTCGGGGGGCCCCAAAGAGCCCCAGCATTTT. Using reference TRBV9 and TRBJ1-5 for the parts outside the CDR3, the full variable domain is DSGVTQTPKHLITATGQRVTLRCSPRSGDLSVYWYQQSLDQGLQFLIQYYNGEERAKGNILERFSAQQFPDLHSELNLSSLELGDSALYFCASSTSGGPKEPQHFGDGTRLSIL.

The CDR3 DNA reads TGTGCCAGCAGTCCCCCAGGGGCGAGGGGGAACACTGAAGCTTTCTTT. This translates into CASSPPGARGNTEAFF. The genes are TRBV7-8 and TRBJ1-1; TRBD1 is a possible D gene (6 bases). This CDR3 has 16 amino acids. The germline CDR1 and CDR2 sequences are SGHVS and FQNEAQ. Between the trimmed V and J ends, which lost 6 bases and 1 base, there was a span of 18 bases.

This sequence joins TRBV29-1 and TRBJ2-7; perhaps D is TRBD1 or TRBD2 (5 bases each). V was pared by 4 bases and J by 2 bases, with 15 bases between. CDR3 length: 14 residues. Per the germline V gene, CDR1 is SQVTM and CDR2 is ANQGSEA. For the CDR3, the DNA is TGCAGCGTTGTATTGGCCAGGGACCCCTACGAGCAGTACTTC. Its translation is CSVVLARDPYEQYF.

This chain links TRBV7-9 with TRBJ2-3, with 8 bases matching TRBD2. V shed 5 bases, J shed 0 bases, and the junction held 7 bases outside the gene matches. The CDR3 loop spans 16 amino acids. Germline V CDR1 and CDR2: SEHNR, FQNEAQ (reference sequence). The CDR3 DNA follows: TGTGCCAGCAGCCCCGGGGGGGACCCTAGCACAGATACGCAGTATTTT. Amino acids: CASSPGGDPSTDTQYF.

The chain joins TRBV29-1 to TRBJ2-7; 7 bases map to TRBD1. The length of the CDR3 is 14 residues. Trimming cost V 2 bases and J 0 bases; bases outside gene matches: 4. Germline-derived CDR1 and CDR2 are SQVTM and ANQGSEA. The CDR3 sequence: CSVETDRNSYEQYF. The CDR3 DNA follows: TGCAGCGTTGAAACGGACAGGAACTCCTACGAGCAGTACTTC.

This rearrangement joins TRBV18 to TRBJ2-2, with D possibly matching TRBD1 (5 bases). Between the trimmed V and J ends, which lost 2 bases and 3 bases, there was a span of 13 bases. The CDR3 is made up of 16 amino acids. The germline V gene has CDR1 KGHSH and CDR2 LQKENI. The CDR3 nucleotides read TGTGCCAGCTCACCAGGGGCAGAGCCTCACACCGGGGAGCTGTTTTTT. As protein: CASSPGAEPHTGELFF.

V is TRBV30 and J is TRBJ2-1; D unresolved. V lost 5 bases, J lost 0 bases, and 11 bases lay in between. From germline, CDR1 is GTSNPN and CDR2 SVGIG (reference sequence). The length of the CDR3 is 14 residues. CDR3 DNA: TGTGCCTGGGAACCCCTAAGCTCCTACAATGAGCAGTTCTTC. The encoded protein is CAWEPLSSYNEQFF.

In this sample, this clone turned up a few times. V gene TRBV19 combines with J gene TRBJ2-7; the match to TRBD2 covers 8 bases. Germline loops: CDR1 LNHDA, CDR2 SQIVND (reference sequence). The CDR3 is 16 amino acids. V dropped 5 bases and J dropped 4; count of bases not matched to a gene: 13. The CDR3 region has the DNA TGTGCCAGTAGTCTCCTCCCGGGACTAGTCACTTACGAGCAGTACTTC. Its translation is CASSLLPGLVTYEQYF. Together with reference TRBV19 and TRBJ2-7, the CDR3 gives the full variable domain: DGGITQSPKYLFRKEGQNVTLSCEQNLNHDAMYWYRQDPGQGLRLIYYSQIVNDFQKGDIAEGYSVSREKKESFPLTVTSAQKNPTAFYLCASSLLPGLVTYEQYFGPGTRLTVT.

The gene calls are TRBV28 and TRBJ2-5, with a weak D call TRBD2 (5 bases). Per the germline V gene, CDR1 is MDHEN and CDR2 is SYDVKM. V was shortened by 6 bases and J by 1 base, with 9 bases between the two germline ends. The CDR3 sequence is 13 residues long. The CDR3 sequence is CASSPRGQETQYF. The CDR3, as DNA: TGTGCCAGCAGCCCTCGGGGCCAAGAGACCCAGTACTTC.

V is TRBV10-3 and J is TRBJ2-7, with D hard to call. Germline V gives CDR1 ENHRY, CDR2 SYGVKD. CDR3 length: 13 amino acids. Trimming removed 11 bases at V and 4 bases at J, with 18 bases between. CDR3 in amino acids: CAFSKEMKYEQYF. The DNA of the CDR3 is TGTGCCTTCTCGAAGGAGATGAAATACGAGCAGTACTTC.

This chain joins TRBV27 and TRBJ2-2; the D gene is possibly TRBD2 (5 bases). The CDR3 totals 14 residues. Germline CDR1 is MNHEY and CDR2 is SMNVEV (reference sequence). Trimming removed 7 bases at V and 7 bases at J, with 16 bases between. CDR3 nucleotides: TGTGCCAGCACCGTGCCGGGGTATGGCGGGGAGCTGTTTTTT. Translated, it gives CASTVPGYGGELFF.

The rearrangement uses TRBV7-9 and TRBJ2-1; weak D call: TRBD2 (5 bases). The V end lost 4 bases, the J end lost 0 bases, and 7 bases lay between the germline ends. This CDR3 has 14 amino acids. Germline CDR1 reads SEHNR; CDR2 reads FQNEAQ (reference sequence). The CDR3 nucleotides are TGTGCCAGCAGCTCCGAGGGCTCCTACAATGAGCAGTTCTTC. This gives the protein CASSSEGSYNEQFF.

J is TRBJ2-5 and V is TRBV28; D may correspond to TRBD1 or TRBD2 (6 bases each). The germline V gene encodes CDR1 MDHEN and CDR2 SYDVKM. Deletions cut 3 bases from V and 5 bases from J, with 19 bases between. This CDR3 contains 16 residues. CDR3 sequence reads: CASSFVFEGGWETQYF. The CDR3 nucleotides read TGTGCCAGCAGTTTTGTTTTCGAGGGGGGATGGGAGACCCAGTACTTC.

The V call is TRBV7-9, the J call TRBJ2-1; 11 nucleotides match TRBD2. The CDR3 extends over 19 amino acids. Germline CDR1 reads SEHNR; CDR2 reads FQNEAQ (reference sequence). Germline trimming cut 1 base from V and 7 bases from J; bases unmatched to any gene: 15. The CDR3 reads CASSLVRQGRASGRNEQFF. In nucleotides, the CDR3 is TGTGCCAGCAGCTTAGTACGGCAGGGGCGGGCTAGCGGGAGGAATGAGCAGTTCTTC.